A single sample gave rise to the 32 T cell receptor beta chains below, sequenced in a study of CD8+CD57+ T cells in acquired aplastic anemia. Genomic DNA templated the TCR beta VDJ and CDR3 profiling. One entry per CDR3 protein results from TCRdb running MiXCR on the reads. The table has about 120,000 distinct CDR3 sequences, under 60% seen once; the top ten hold about 31%. The authors sequenced patients whose flow cytometry had shown CD8+CD57+ cell expansion. Material for sequencing was sorted CD4+, CD8+, or CD8+CD57+ T cells (not recorded which) from PBMCs. These receptors were taken from a human donor with aplastic anemia.

J is TRBJ1-2 and V is TRBV29-1, with no clear D. The germline V and J ends were trimmed by 3 bases and 5 bases, with 10 bases remaining between them. Germline values: CDR1 SQVTM, CDR2 ANQGSEA. This CDR3 is 12 amino acids long. For the CDR3, the DNA is TGCAGCGTTGAGGTCAGACATTATGGCTACACCTTC. It encodes CSVEVRHYGYTF.

This clonotype was seen just once. The rearrangement uses TRBV2 and TRBJ1-4; D remains ambiguous. Per germline, CDR1 SNHLY and CDR2 FYNNEI. There are 13 residues in the CDR3. Trimming left V 1 base short and J 6 bases short, with 6 bases between. DNA of the CDR3: TGTGCCAGCAGTGAAGGAGGTTATGAAAAACTGTTTTTT. Translated, it gives CASSEGGYEKLFF. Full variable domain (rest looked up from reference TRBV2 and TRBJ1-4): EPEVTQTPSHQVTQMGQEVILRCVPISNHLYFYWYRQILGQKVEFLVSFYNNEISEKSEIFDDQFSVERPDGSNFTLKIRSTKLEDSAMYFCASSEGGYEKLFFGSGTQLSVL.

This clonotype was recorded many times. This chain connects TRBV15 to TRBJ1-4; D is possibly TRBD1 (5 bases). The CDR3 runs to 15 residues. V was trimmed by 5 bases and J by 5 bases, leaving 15 bases between them. Germline CDR1 LNHNV, CDR2 YYDKDF (reference sequence). The DNA for the CDR3 is TGTGCCACCAGCCCGTCGGGGCAGCCAAATGAAAAACTGTTTTTT. Encoded protein: CATSPSGQPNEKLFF. Full variable domain (missing parts from reference TRBV15 and TRBJ1-4): DAMVIQNPRYQVTQFGKPVTLSCSQTLNHNVMYWYQQKSSQAPKLLFHYYDKDFNNEADTPDNFQSRRPNTSFCFLDIRSPGLGDTAMYLCATSPSGQPNEKLFFGSGTQLSVL.

This clonotype appeared a few times. The chain joins TRBV7-2 to TRBJ2-5, with TRBD2 matching over 8 bases. V lost 4 bases to trimming and J lost 7 bases; unmatched junction nucleotides: 5. The CDR3 runs to 13 residues. Germline assignment: CDR1 SGHTA and CDR2 FQGNSA. The CDR3 protein is CASSSAGGGTQYF. In nucleotides, the CDR3 is TGTGCCAGCAGCTCGGCGGGAGGAGGGACCCAGTACTTC.

The chain links TRBV20-1 to TRBJ2-2; D gene uncertain. The V and J ends lost 0 bases and 4 bases respectively, with 12 bases between them. CDR3 length equals 15 residues. Germline V gives CDR1 DFQATT, CDR2 SNEGSKA (reference sequence). The CDR3 DNA sequence: TGCAGTGCTAGAGATCGTAACGGGTCCACCGGGGAGCTGTTTTTT. Its protein product is CSARDRNGSTGELFF.

This chain connects TRBV7-2 to TRBJ1-1; no definite D call. The CDR3 length is 12 residues. V was clipped by 3 bases and J by 11 bases, with 13 bases between them. Looked up from germline, CDR1 is SGHTA and CDR2 is FQGNSA. The CDR3, as DNA: TGTGCCAGCAGCTTGAGGGCGGGAGGGGCTTTCTTT. Amino acid sequence: CASSLRAGGAFF.

This clonotype was recorded at least ten times. The gene calls are TRBV24-1 and TRBJ2-1; TRBD1 matches 8 bases. The J segment lost 8 bases and the V segment lost 3 bases, leaving 11 bases of the junction unmatched. The CDR3 is 16 amino acids. Germline V gene sequence: CDR1 KGHDR, CDR2 SFDVKD. The CDR3 spells CATSDATGGRKDEQFF. In DNA, the CDR3 is TGTGCCACCAGTGATGCCACAGGGGGTAGAAAGGATGAGCAGTTCTTC.

The rearrangement uses TRBV7-8 and TRBJ2-7; D perhaps matches TRBD2 (5 bases). Per the germline V gene, CDR1 is SGHVS and CDR2 is FQNEAQ. The CDR3 has 15 amino acids. V was clipped by 5 bases and J by 0 bases, with 14 bases between them. CDR3 protein: CASSSGPPVSYEQYF. The CDR3 coding sequence is TGTGCCAGCAGCAGCGGACCCCCCGTCTCCTACGAGCAGTACTTC.

This clonotype was seen repeatedly, ten times or more. This CDR3 reads CASSIQGEQFF. The CDR3 DNA reads TGTGCCAGCAGCATACAGGGCGAGCAGTTCTTC. The rearrangement joins TRBV7-9 to TRBJ2-1, with D possibly TRBD1 on 6 matching bases. Germline-derived CDR1 and CDR2 are SEHNR and FQNEAQ (reference sequence). Trimming left V 5 bases short and J 10 bases short, with 9 bases between. The CDR3 loop spans 11 amino acids.

V is TRBV24-1 and J is TRBJ2-5, with a tentative D call TRBD2 (5 bases). Germline V gives CDR1 KGHDR, CDR2 SFDVKD. Trimming left V 5 bases short and J 2 bases short, with 11 bases between. The CDR3 loop spans 14 amino acids. The CDR3 DNA reads as TGTGCCACCAGTGGTCAACTAGGACAAGAGACCCAGTACTTC. It codes for CATSGQLGQETQYF.

This clonotype was detected a few times. This chain uses TRBV27 with TRBJ2-7; D not resolved. There are 13 residues in the CDR3. In germline, CDR1 is MNHEY, CDR2 SMNVEV (reference sequence). V gave up 4 bases and J gave up 1 base, with 8 bases separating them. CDR3 residues: CASSSITSYEQYF. The DNA of the CDR3 is TGTGCCAGCAGTTCCATAACGTCCTACGAGCAGTACTTC.

This clonotype appeared a single time. This rearrangement joins TRBV24-1 to TRBJ2-3, with 16 positions matching TRBD2. Germline-derived CDR1 and CDR2 are KGHDR and SFDVKD. V trimming: 7 bases; J trimming: 5 bases; junction bases outside the gene matches: 2. The length of the CDR3 is 15 residues. CDR3 in DNA: TGTGCCACCAGAGGGACTAGCGGGGGGGGAGATACGCAGTATTTT. Its protein is CATRGTSGGGDTQYF.

For this clonotype: Here the CDR3 omits its conserved ending phenylalanine or tryptophan, so a read error is the likely source. The rearrangement joins TRBV10-3 to TRBJ1-6; TRBD1 agrees at 9 bases. V dropped 6 bases and J dropped 9; count of bases not matched to a gene: 9. This CDR3 is 15 amino acids long. The germline gives CDR1 ENHRY, CDR2 SYGVKD. The CDR3 DNA is TGTGCCATCAGGGACAGGGGAAATCGGACTTCACCCCTCCACCTT. Its protein is CAIRDRGNRTSPLHL.

This clonotype was recorded at least ten times. V gene TRBV12-5 combines with J gene TRBJ1-1; maybe TRBD1 (5 bases). The CDR3 extends over 13 amino acids. Germline CDR1 reads LGHNT; CDR2 reads FRNRAP. CDR3 DNA: TGTGTCTTATCTGCAGGGCGAGGCACTGAAGCTTTCTTT. It is translated as CVLSAGRGTEAFF.

This clonotype was seen at least ten times. The rearrangement links TRBV9 to TRBJ2-3; 10 bases are a match to TRBD2. Germline trimming cut 3 bases from V and 2 bases from J; bases unmatched to any gene: 6. The CDR3 extends over 16 amino acids. Germline CDR1 reads SGDLS; CDR2 reads YYNGEE. The CDR3 here is CASSGITSGTTDTQYF. CDR3 bases: TGTGCCAGCAGCGGCATAACTAGCGGGACCACAGATACGCAGTATTTT. Full variable domain (outside the CDR3, taken from reference TRBV9 and TRBJ2-3): DSGVTQTPKHLITATGQRVTLRCSPRSGDLSVYWYQQSLDQGLQFLIQYYNGEERAKGNILERFSAQQFPDLHSELNLSSLELGDSALYFCASSGITSGTTDTQYFGPGTRLTVL.

In its sample, this clonotype was seen many times. This sequence joins TRBV19 and TRBJ1-1; D might be TRBD1 (6 bases). V was clipped by 1 base and J by 4 bases, with 16 bases between them. This CDR3 region has 16 residues. The germline V gene encodes CDR1 LNHDA and CDR2 SQIVND (reference sequence). The CDR3, as DNA: TGTGCCAGTAGTATAGTAGGGGGGGGCCGGGGCACTGAAGCTTTCTTT. Protein product: CASSIVGGGRGTEAFF.

The V gene is TRBV7-2, the J gene TRBJ2-7; TRBD1 matches 7 bases. With V trimmed by 3 bases and J by 5 bases, 7 bases remained unmatched. The CDR3 length is 14 residues. CDR1 and CDR2 (germline): SGHTA, FQGNSA. This chain's CDR3 is CASSFSTGSHEQYF. In nucleotides, the CDR3 is TGTGCCAGCAGCTTTTCGACAGGGTCCCACGAGCAGTACTTC.

The genes are TRBV2 and TRBJ2-3; D uncertain. The CDR3 consists of 13 residues. Per the germline V gene, CDR1 is SNHLY and CDR2 is FYNNEI. V lost 8 bases, J lost 3 bases, and 12 bases lay in between. The CDR3 is CASWVWGTDTQYF. The CDR3 region has the DNA TGTGCCAGCTGGGTATGGGGTACAGATACGCAGTATTTT.

This sequence joins TRBV6-5 and TRBJ2-7; D not resolved. The CDR3 totals 12 residues. Germline V gives CDR1 MNHEY, CDR2 SVGAGI. V shed 1 base and J shed 6 bases, with 7 bases lying between them. The CDR3 spells CASSYYSGEQYF. The CDR3 coding sequence is TGTGCCAGCAGTTACTATTCGGGCGAGCAGTACTTC.

Comment on this clonotype: Germline and junction disagree at one end, which may indicate a read error. The chain joins TRBV7-8 to TRBJ2-5, with 7 bases identical to TRBD1. This CDR3 is 14 amino acids long. The germline V gene has CDR1 SGHVS and CDR2 FQNEAQ. The CDR3 DNA reads TGTGCCAACAGCTTGAACAGGGGCGAAGAGACCCAGTACTTC. Its translation: CANSLNRGEETQYF.

There are many counts of this clonotype. The chain is built from TRBV6-1 and TRBJ2-7, with D possibly matching TRBD2 (5 bases). Trimming cost V 0 bases and J 4 bases, with 7 bases left between them. CDR3 length: 13 amino acids. The germline V gene encodes CDR1 MNHNS and CDR2 SASEGT. The CDR3 nucleotides read TGTGCCAGCAGTGAAGCCTCGGGGTACGAGCAGTACTTC. Residues: CASSEASGYEQYF.

The CDR3 coding sequence is TGTGCCAGTAGACTAGCGGGAGCGGCAGATACGCAGTATTTT. It codes for CASRLAGAADTQYF. The chain joins TRBV19 to TRBJ2-3, with 11 bases lining up with TRBD2. V shed 6 bases, J shed 4 bases, and the junction held 3 bases outside the gene matches. Germline CDR1 LNHDA, CDR2 SQIVND (reference sequence). The CDR3 has 14 residues.

This chain links TRBV15 with TRBJ1-4; D may be TRBD1 (5 bases). This CDR3 has 16 residues. V was shortened by 3 bases and J by 5 bases, with 16 bases between the two germline ends. Germline lookup yields CDR1 LNHNV and CDR2 YYDKDF (reference sequence). The CDR3 DNA reads TGTGCCACCAGCAGGGGTTTAGGTGGGGACAATGAAAAACTGTTTTTT. Its protein is CATSRGLGGDNEKLFF.

This clonotype appeared a few times. V gene TRBV7-2 combines with J gene TRBJ2-7; D remains ambiguous. The CDR3 has 13 amino acids. Trimming shortened V by 1 base and J by 4 bases, and 8 bases separated the two germline ends. CDR1 and CDR2 (germline): SGHTA, FQGNSA. The CDR3 nucleotides read TGTGCCAGCAGCTTAGATATGTGGTACGAGCAGTACTTC. Translating gives CASSLDMWYEQYF. Combining the CDR3 with reference TRBV7-2 and TRBJ2-7 gives the whole variable domain GAGVSQSPSNKVTEKGKDVELRCDPISGHTALYWYRQSLGQGLEFLIYFQGNSAPDKSGLPSDRFSAERTGGSVSTLTIQRTQQEDSAVYLCASSLDMWYEQYFGPGTRLTVT.

This chain uses TRBV9 with TRBJ2-2; D is uncertain. V shed 3 bases and J shed 0 bases, with 6 bases lying between them. The CDR3 length is 14 residues. Germline CDR1 and CDR2: SGDLS and YYNGEE. CDR3 in DNA: TGTGCCAGCAGCGGAGCAACGAACACCGGGGAGCTGTTTTTT. The encoded protein is CASSGATNTGELFF. The full variable domain, completed using reference TRBV9 and TRBJ2-2, is DSGVTQTPKHLITATGQRVTLRCSPRSGDLSVYWYQQSLDQGLQFLIQYYNGEERAKGNILERFSAQQFPDLHSELNLSSLELGDSALYFCASSGATNTGELFFGEGSRLTVL.

This clonotype was detected a few times. V is TRBV19 and J is TRBJ1-2; 8 nucleotides align to TRBD1. The CDR3 has 15 amino acids. J lost 4 bases, V lost 2 bases, and 6 bases had no gene match. In germline, CDR1 is LNHDA, CDR2 SQIVND (reference sequence). The DNA of the CDR3 is TGTGCCAGTAGTATACAGGGGGCTCAAAGCTATGGCTACACCTTC. This gives the protein CASSIQGAQSYGYTF. Looking up the rest from reference TRBV19 and TRBJ1-2 gives the full variable domain: DGGITQSPKYLFRKEGQNVTLSCEQNLNHDAMYWYRQDPGQGLRLIYYSQIVNDFQKGDIAEGYSVSREKKESFPLTVTSAQKNPTAFYLCASSIQGAQSYGYTFGSGTRLTVV.

This clonotype was recorded many times. The chain couples TRBV5-6 to TRBJ2-7; D is undetermined. CDR3 size: 11 residues. Trimming shortened V by 5 bases and J by 5 bases, and 8 bases separated the two germline ends. Germline V CDR1 and CDR2: SGHDT, YYEEEE. The CDR3 region is CASRGIHEQYF. The DNA of the CDR3 is TGTGCCAGCAGGGGGATCCACGAGCAGTACTTC.

The V gene is TRBV7-2, the J gene TRBJ2-3; the D is unclear. This CDR3 is 11 amino acids long. Trimming pared 5 bases from V and 11 bases from J, leaving 11 bases between. Germline V CDR1 and CDR2: SGHTA, FQGNSA. CDR3 DNA: TGTGCCAGCAGCCCCTCGCGTGGGCAGTATTTT. Protein: CASSPSRGQYF.

The chain employs TRBV20-1 and TRBJ2-7; 8 nucleotides agree with TRBD2. The V gene end was trimmed by 6 bases and the J gene end by 6 bases; junction bases not matched to a gene: 10. The CDR3 has 13 residues. Per the germline V gene, CDR1 is DFQATT and CDR2 is SNEGSKA (reference sequence). The CDR3 loop is CSARSAGDGEQYF. The CDR3, as DNA: TGCAGTGCCAGGTCAGCGGGAGACGGCGAGCAGTACTTC.

This clonotype occurred once. This rearrangement joins TRBV2 to TRBJ1-1; D is undetermined. V lost 5 bases, J lost 5 bases, and 9 bases lay in between. Germline V gene lookup returns CDR1 SNHLY and CDR2 FYNNEI. This CDR3 is 12 amino acids long. CDR3 in DNA: TGTGCCAGCAGTCCCCTTAGAACTGAAGCTTTCTTT. Encoded protein: CASSPLRTEAFF.

With regard to this clonotype: A single base separates this from a much larger clone, so it may be a read error. A read error is likely, as this CDR3 ends without the conserved phenylalanine or tryptophan. V gene TRBV11-1 combines with J gene TRBJ2-6; D is perhaps TRBD1 or TRBD2 (5 bases each). This CDR3 region has 17 residues. V was shortened by 5 bases and J by 0 bases, with 14 bases between the two germline ends. The germline gives CDR1 SGHAT, CDR2 FQDESV (reference sequence). The CDR3 bases are TGTGCCAGCAGCCCGGGACCCTCGAGCTCTGGGGCCAACGTCCTGACTTCC. It is translated as CASSPGPSSSGANVLTS.

Only a few counts were recorded for this clonotype. The rearrangement joins TRBV7-9 to TRBJ1-1; unclear D gene. Germline V gene sequence: CDR1 SEHNR, CDR2 FQNEAQ (reference sequence). This CDR3 region has 14 residues. The V end was cut by 5 bases, the J end by 2 bases, with 12 bases between. The CDR3 DNA reads as TGTGCCAGCAGCAAATATCACACCAACACTGAAGCTTTCTTT. Translating gives CASSKYHTNTEAFF.